This is a list of T cell receptor beta chains from one sample in a study of shared clonotypes between healthy human individuals. The method was immunoSEQ multiplex PCR; TCRdb's version includes in-frame clones alone and lacks a portion of them. Here the sample spans 1 million to 1.2 million clones, 60% to 80% being singletons. The sequenced sample was memory CD4+ T cells from PBMCs. These TCRs come from a man between 18 and 29 years old in good health. Some clones in this sample may be carry-over from other donors' samples. The CDR3 runs from the conserved cysteine through the conserved F or W. The order of the fields is D gene, V gene, J gene, CDR3 protein. The D gene is left open where the match is weak.

TRBD1	TRBV28	TRBJ1-2	CASRRDRAANYGYTF
TRBD1	TRBV5-4	TRBJ2-5	CASSNYRGGETQYF
TRBD1	TRBV14	TRBJ2-5	CASSQGQAPRETQYF
NA	TRBV10-3	TRBJ2-2	CATKAPGAGNTGELFF
NA	TRBV7-2	TRBJ1-1	CASSYSTANTEAFF
TRBD1	TRBV10-3	TRBJ1-1	CAIRPTGQGVTEAFF
NA	TRBV5-1	TRBJ1-1	CASSAQTATEAFF
TRBD1	TRBV6-1	TRBJ2-2	CASSKAGTGETTGELFF
NA	TRBV4-1	TRBJ1-3	CASSQDRQSISGNTIYF
NA	TRBV21-1	TRBJ1-2	CASSKGGQSGGYTF
NA	TRBV7-2	TRBJ2-7	CASSLGRSEQYF
TRBD1	TRBV5-4	TRBJ2-7	CASSPDRVNSYEQYF
NA	TRBV2	TRBJ1-2	CASSLGENYGYTF
TRBD2	TRBV7-9	TRBJ2-3	CASSPSGSHTDTQYF
NA	TRBV7-8	TRBJ2-7	CASSRGPRGGNYEQYF
NA	TRBV27	TRBJ2-1	CASSRRSGEQFF
TRBD2	TRBV5-1	TRBJ2-1	CASSFRLARNEQFF
NA	TRBV19	TRBJ2-1	CAIASSYNEQFF
TRBD2	TRBV27	TRBJ2-7	CASSLAQRTSGAPYEQYF
NA	TRBV19	TRBJ1-1	CASSTADEAFF
TRBD1	TRBV9	TRBJ2-7	CASSARDRETYEQYF
NA	TRBV19	TRBJ1-1	CASSFVGVGNTEAFF
TRBD2	TRBV7-2	TRBJ2-7	CASSLTTSVFYEQYF
TRBD2	TRBV6-1	TRBJ2-1	CASSESGSRFF
TRBD2	TRBV28	TRBJ2-2	CASSLASGRAGELFF
TRBD2	TRBV7-6	TRBJ2-3	CASSIARAGAADTQYF
NA	TRBV30	TRBJ2-7	CAWSRRSYEQYF
NA	TRBV11-1	TRBJ1-3	CASSLDEGAVVGNTIYF
NA	TRBV5-5	TRBJ2-2	CASSFYSANTGELFF
NA	TRBV10-1	TRBJ1-1	CASSETVNTEAFF
NA	TRBV2	TRBJ1-6	CASSVEGSPLHF
NA	TRBV28	TRBJ2-3	CASSSQGGNTDTQYF
NA	TRBV18	TRBJ2-7	CASSPRAGEAQYF
TRBD1	TRBV9	TRBJ2-3	CASSVTGTGNLQYF
TRBD2	TRBV5-1	TRBJ2-1	CASSPQGRGDMQQFF
TRBD2	TRBV11-2	TRBJ2-7	CASRLGRGGSGFFYEQYF
NA	TRBV6-6	TRBJ2-7	CASSDRYEQYF
NA	TRBV2	TRBJ1-1	CASSAYSLNTEAFF
TRBD1	TRBV9	TRBJ1-3	CASSAWGDRLSGNTIYF
TRBD1	TRBV4-2	TRBJ2-3	CASSQGTGGFADTQYF
NA	TRBV5-6	TRBJ1-4	CASSSAPATGLHEKLFF
NA	TRBV28	TRBJ2-2	CASSFRTESGELFF
TRBD1	TRBV18	TRBJ1-4	CASSARTGANEKLFF
TRBD2	TRBV5-1	TRBJ2-7	CASSLRSGLAGESYEQYF
TRBD2	TRBV15	TRBJ2-1	CATSRVLAGGNEQFF
NA	TRBV19	TRBJ2-7	CASNPSRWDHEQYF
NA	TRBV27	TRBJ2-5	CASSLSGETQYF
TRBD2	TRBV28	TRBJ2-5	CASGSGSLGETQYF
NA	TRBV2	TRBJ2-1	CASRSAYNEQFF
NA	TRBV4-1	TRBJ2-7	CASSQGYSLLFSYEQYF
TRBD2	TRBV19	TRBJ2-7	CASSTTGTTPYEQYF
NA	TRBV29-1	TRBJ2-1	CSVMAMGDTYSYNEQFF
NA	TRBV5-1	TRBJ2-3	CASSLGISSTDTQYF